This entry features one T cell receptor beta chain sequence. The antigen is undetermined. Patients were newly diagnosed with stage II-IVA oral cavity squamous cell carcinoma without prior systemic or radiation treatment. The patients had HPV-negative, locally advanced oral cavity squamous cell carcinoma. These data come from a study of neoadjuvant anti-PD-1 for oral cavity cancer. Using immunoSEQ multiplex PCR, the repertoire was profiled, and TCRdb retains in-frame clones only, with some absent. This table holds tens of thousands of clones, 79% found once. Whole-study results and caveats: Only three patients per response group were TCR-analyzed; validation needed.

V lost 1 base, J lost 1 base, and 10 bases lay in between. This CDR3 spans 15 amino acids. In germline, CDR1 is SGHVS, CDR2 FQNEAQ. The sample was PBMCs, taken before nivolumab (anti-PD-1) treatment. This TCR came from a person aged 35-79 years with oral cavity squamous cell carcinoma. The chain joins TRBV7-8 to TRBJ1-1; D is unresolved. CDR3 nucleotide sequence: TGTGCCAGCAGCTTAGATGGGCAGGCGAACACTGAAGCTTTCTTT. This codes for CASSLDGQANTEAFF.